One and the same sample provided the 14 T cell receptor beta chains below, sequenced in a study of PD-L1 blockade in urothelial cancer. Produced via immunoSEQ multiplex PCR; TCRdb's table is partial and in-frame only. This sample has some 89,000 clones; over 75% occur once, and the top ten carry approximately 14%. The time point denotes: pretreatment peripheral blood. This specimen consisted of PBMCs, obtained around atezolizumab (anti-PD-L1) treatment. These receptors came from a man aged 55-75 years with urothelial cancer.

The chain combines TRBV5-4 with TRBJ2-7; 9 positions agree with TRBD1. The CDR3 length is 15 residues. V lost 4 bases and J lost 2; bases outside the gene matches: 7. The germline V gene has CDR1 SGHNT and CDR2 YYREEE (reference sequence). The CDR3 sequence: CASSPPGQGAYEQYF. CDR3 nucleotides: TGTGCCAGCAGCCCCCCGGGACAGGGAGCCTACGAGCAGTACTTC.

Only a few counts were recorded for this clone. The V gene is TRBV29-1, the J gene TRBJ1-1, with D uncertain. This CDR3 is 12 amino acids long. CDR1 and CDR2 (germline): SQVTM, ANQGSEA. V shed 4 bases and J shed 5 bases, with 11 bases lying between them. CDR3 bases: TGCAGCGTTGCGTGGGCTAAGACTGAAGCTTTCTTT. Translated: CSVAWAKTEAFF. Full variable domain (remainder filled in from reference TRBV29-1 and TRBJ1-1): SAVISQKPSRDICQRGTSLTIQCQVDSQVTMMFWYRQQPGQSLTLIATANQGSEATYESGFVIDKFPISRPNLTFSTLTVSNMSPEDSSIYLCSVAWAKTEAFFGQGTRLTVV.

The rearrangement joins TRBV6-5 to TRBJ2-1, with D maybe TRBD2 (7 bases). CDR3 length equals 15 residues. Per the germline V gene, CDR1 is MNHEY and CDR2 is SVGAGI. V dropped 4 bases and J dropped 5 bases, with 15 bases sitting between them. The CDR3 is CASSLSGEGNNEQFF. CDR3 bases: TGTGCCAGCAGTTTATCAGGGGAGGGGAACAATGAGCAGTTCTTC.

The V and J genes are TRBV7-9 and TRBJ2-7, with TRBD2 identical over 8 bases. With 2 bases clipped from V and 4 bases from J, the junction kept 4 bases outside the gene matches. The CDR3 runs 14 residues. In germline, CDR1 is SEHNR, CDR2 FQNEAQ (reference sequence). The CDR3 DNA is TGTGCCAGCAGCTTATTAGCGGGGATTTACGAGCAGTACTTC. As protein: CASSLLAGIYEQYF.

The chain couples TRBV6-6 to TRBJ2-2, with TRBD2 as a possible D gene (6 bases). The V gene lost 5 bases and the J gene lost 0 bases, with 10 bases spanning the gap. The CDR3 is 15 residues long. The germline V gene encodes CDR1 MNHNY and CDR2 SVGAGI (reference sequence). The CDR3 reads CASSRDSPNTGELFF. CDR3 coding DNA: TGTGCCAGCAGTCGGGACTCGCCGAACACCGGGGAGCTGTTTTTT.

This chain uses TRBV5-1 with TRBJ1-4; TRBD1 matches at 9 bases. This CDR3 has 15 amino acids. Per the germline V gene, CDR1 is SGHRS and CDR2 is YFSETQ. V gave up 1 base and J gave up 6 bases; unmatched junction bases: 4. The CDR3, as DNA: TGCGCCAGCAGCTTGACAGGGGGCGCAGATGAAAAACTGTTTTTT. It is translated as CASSLTGGADEKLFF.

The chain couples TRBV18 to TRBJ2-5, with D possibly matching TRBD1 (7 bases). This CDR3 region has 14 residues. Per the germline V gene, CDR1 is KGHSH and CDR2 is LQKENI. Trimming left V 4 bases short and J 1 base short, with 10 bases between. CDR3 loop: CASSLRDSQETQYF. The DNA for the CDR3 is TGTGCCAGCTCACTGCGGGACAGCCAAGAGACCCAGTACTTC.

The chain is built from TRBV23-1 and TRBJ1-6, with 7 bases aligning to TRBD1. TRBV23-1 is noted as an ORF with a role that remains uncertain. The CDR3 runs 17 residues. With V trimmed by 0 bases and J by 6 bases, 8 bases remained unmatched. CDR3 in amino acids: CASSQSFGGGSNSPLHF. CDR3 DNA: TGCGCCAGCAGTCAATCGTTCGGAGGGGGCAGTAATTCACCCCTCCACTTT.

J is TRBJ2-3 and V is TRBV5-1, with 8 nucleotides matching TRBD2. The ends lost 4 bases at V and 0 bases at J; junction bases unmatched: 19. CDR1 and CDR2 from the germline V gene are SGHRS and YFSETQ. The CDR3 covers 20 residues. CDR3 nucleotide sequence: TGCGCCAGCAGCATGAGAGACTCAGCGGGGGATTTCTTCAGCACAGATACGCAGTATTTT. It specifies CASSMRDSAGDFFSTDTQYF.

The V gene is TRBV6-1, the J gene TRBJ2-1, with 10 bases fitting TRBD2. The CDR3 totals 15 residues. V was pared by 8 bases and J by 4 bases, with 8 bases of the junction left unmatched. Germline V lookup: CDR1 MNHNS, CDR2 SASEGT. The CDR3 sequence: CASQTSSGSYNEQFF. The CDR3 DNA reads TGTGCCAGCCAGACCTCTAGCGGGAGTTACAATGAGCAGTTCTTC.

The chain carries TRBV5-1 and TRBJ2-2, with a weak D call TRBD1 (6 bases). Germline V gives CDR1 SGHRS, CDR2 YFSETQ. This CDR3 comprises 16 residues. Trimming took off 4 bases at V and 3 bases at J, with 16 bases between the two ends. The CDR3 region is CASSLTRQDHTGELFF. CDR3 bases: TGCGCCAGCAGCCTGACTCGACAGGACCACACCGGGGAGCTGTTTTTT.

The rearrangement uses TRBV29-1 and TRBJ1-2; 10 bases agree with TRBD1. Germline trimming cut 7 bases from V and 7 bases from J; bases unmatched to any gene: 6. Per the germline V gene, CDR1 is SQVTM and CDR2 is ANQGSEA. The length of the CDR3 is 12 residues. CDR3 in DNA: TGCAGCGCGGGGACAGGGGAGATTGGCTACACCTTC. Its protein is CSAGTGEIGYTF.

The chain links TRBV18 to TRBJ2-5, with 12 bases fitting TRBD2. Germline V gene data show CDR1 as KGHSH and CDR2 as LQKENI. J was trimmed by 3 bases and V by 4 bases; bases with no gene match: 6. The CDR3 totals 16 residues. CDR3 coding DNA: TGTGCCAGCTCACAGTCTGGACTAGCGGGAAAAGAGACCCAGTACTTC. Amino acid sequence: CASSQSGLAGKETQYF. Complete variable domain (other parts from reference TRBV18 and TRBJ2-5): NAGVMQNPRHLVRRRGQEARLRCSPMKGHSHVYWYRQLPEEGLKFMVYLQKENIIDESGMPKERFSAEFPKEGPSILRIQQVVRGDSAAYFCASSQSGLAGKETQYFGPGTRLLVL.

This rearrangement joins TRBV5-6 to TRBJ2-7, with TRBD2 matching 7 bases. Germline V gene data show CDR1 as SGHDT and CDR2 as YYEEEE. This CDR3 region has 15 residues. V dropped 2 bases and J dropped 1; count of bases not matched to a gene: 6. The CDR3 here is CASSFQRTSSYEQYF. CDR3 DNA sequence: TGTGCCAGCAGCTTCCAAAGGACTAGTTCCTACGAGCAGTACTTC.